The sequence of this T cell receptor (beta chain) was determined in a study of blood T cell repertoires in COVID-19. Original analysis: Quantification of nucleated cells was approximated via reference gene primer amplification. Assay: immunoSEQ multiplex PCR; the TCRdb copy retains only in-frame clones and omits some. V, J and clone size derive from that table, while D and trimming were established from the DNA sequence. The sample has over 55,000 clones; approximately 80% are singletons. Germline-derived CDR1 and CDR2 are MNHEY and SVGAGI. There are 14 residues in the CDR3. Trimming took 2 bases from V and 7 from J, leaving 12 bases between them.

The source is a middle-aged woman with acute COVID-19. J is TRBJ2-4 and V is TRBV6-5, with D possibly matching TRBD2 (5 bases). Specimen: PBMCs or T cells enriched from blood (not recorded which). The CDR3 here is CASSYSGPGNIQYF. The CDR3 region has the DNA TGTGCCAGCAGTTACAGTGGACCGGGGAACATTCAGTACTTC.